These 15 T cell receptor beta chains were all obtained from the same sample, sequenced in a study of T cell changes during pregnancy in multiple sclerosis. This table comes from immunoSEQ multiplex PCR, and its TCRdb copy is limited to in-frame clones, with some not included. The repertoire holds approximately 92,000 clones, with roughly 90% as singletons. The sample was peripheral blood, taken in the first trimester of pregnancy. These receptor sequences come from a female donor with multiple sclerosis, enrolled in a pregnancy study.

This clone has a single count. The chain has TRBV7-6 and TRBJ2-1; 11 positions agree with TRBD1. Per the germline V gene, CDR1 is SGHVS and CDR2 is FNYEAQ. Trimming cost V 5 bases and J 0 bases; bases outside gene matches: 12. The CDR3 runs 19 residues. This chain's CDR3 is CASSQWTGGLRSSYNEQFF. CDR3 sequence (DNA): TGTGCCAGCAGCCAGTGGACAGGGGGCTTGCGGAGCTCCTACAATGAGCAGTTCTTC. The variable domain in full, with the rest retrieved from reference TRBV7-6 and TRBJ2-1, is GAGVSQSPRYKVTKRGQDVALRCDPISGHVSLYWYRQALGQGPEFLTYFNYEAQQDKSGLPNDRFSAERPEGSISTLTIQRTEQRDSAMYRCASSQWTGGLRSSYNEQFFGPGTRLTVL.

The CDR3 sequence: CASSQWSHGETQYF. The CDR3 nucleotides are TGCGCCAGCAGTCAATGGAGCCATGGGGAGACCCAGTACTTC. The V gene is TRBV23-1, the J gene TRBJ2-5; D uncertain. TRBV23-1 is classed as an ORF, of uncertain function. CDR3 size: 14 residues. V was trimmed by 1 base and J by 5 bases, leaving 11 bases between them.

This sequence joins TRBV10-3 and TRBJ1-4; 7 positions agree with TRBD1. Germline-derived CDR1 and CDR2 are ENHRY and SYGVKD. The CDR3 runs to 15 residues. Germline trimming cut 2 bases from V and 0 bases from J; bases unmatched to any gene: 0. CDR3: CAISEGTATNEKLFF. The CDR3 DNA reads TGTGCCATCAGTGAGGGGACAGCAACTAATGAAAAACTGTTTTTT.

The V gene is TRBV6-1, the J gene TRBJ2-7, with D maybe TRBD1 (6 bases). This CDR3 has 15 amino acids. V was shortened by 8 bases and J by 0 bases, with 17 bases between the two germline ends. From germline, CDR1 is MNHNS and CDR2 SASEGT. CDR3 residues: CASLGPGASSYEQYF. The CDR3 bases are TGTGCCAGCTTGGGACCAGGGGCGAGCTCCTACGAGCAGTACTTC.

The chain employs TRBV27 and TRBJ1-3; D unresolved. Germline CDR1 MNHEY, CDR2 SMNVEV (reference sequence). This CDR3 is 15 amino acids long. V lost 0 bases and J 0 bases, leaving 6 bases between the germline ends. The CDR3 coding sequence is TGTGCCAGCAGTTTATCCACTCTCTCTGGAAACACCATATATTTT. Encoded protein: CASSLSTLSGNTIYF.

The V and J genes are TRBV6-5 and TRBJ2-3; TRBD1 aligns across 10 bases. The CDR3 length is 14 residues. V trimming: 5 bases; J trimming: 4 bases; junction bases outside the gene matches: 3. Germline lookup yields CDR1 MNHEY and CDR2 SVGAGI. The CDR3 coding sequence is TGTGCCAGCAGTCACGGACAGGGGGCAGATACGCAGTATTTT. This sequence encodes CASSHGQGADTQYF.

CDR3 sequence: CASSLAGVPDTQYF. CDR3 bases: TGCGCCAGCAGCTTGGCTGGAGTCCCAGATACGCAGTATTTT. The chain joins TRBV5-1 to TRBJ2-3; D remains ambiguous. The CDR3 is 14 residues long. Trimming took 0 bases from V and 4 from J, leaving 9 bases between them. Germline assignment: CDR1 SGHRS and CDR2 YFSETQ. The whole variable domain, remainder taken from reference TRBV5-1 and TRBJ2-3, is KAGVTQTPRYLIKTRGQQVTLSCSPISGHRSVSWYQQTPGQGLQFLFEYFSETQRNKGNFPGRFSGRQFSNSRSEMNVSTLELGDSALYLCASSLAGVPDTQYFGPGTRLTVL.

The chain combines TRBV18 with TRBJ1-4; tentative D call: TRBD1 (6 bases). The V end was cut by 0 bases, the J end by 3 bases, with 8 bases between. The CDR3 is made up of 15 amino acids. Germline loops: CDR1 KGHSH, CDR2 LQKENI. CDR3 protein: CASSPPTGSNEKLFF. The CDR3 DNA reads as TGTGCCAGCTCACCACCAACAGGGTCTAATGAAAAACTGTTTTTT.

The chain is built from TRBV28 and TRBJ1-2, with D unresolved. The V and J ends lost 2 bases and 7 bases respectively, with 5 bases between them. CDR1 is MDHEN, CDR2 SYDVKM, per germline. The CDR3 length is 11 residues. The CDR3 DNA reads TGTGCCAGCAGTTTAAACACTGGCTACACCTTC. It is translated as CASSLNTGYTF.

This chain links TRBV30 with TRBJ2-5; D unclear. The CDR3 is 12 residues long. With 0 bases removed from V and 5 bases from J, the gap between germline ends came to 7 bases. In germline, CDR1 is GTSNPN, CDR2 SVGIG (reference sequence). The CDR3 here is CAWSVIEETQYF. The CDR3, as DNA: TGTGCCTGGAGTGTTATTGAGGAGACCCAGTACTTC.

The J gene is TRBJ2-1, the V gene TRBV25-1; 11 positions match TRBD2. Germline lookup yields CDR1 MGHDK and CDR2 SYGVNS. J was trimmed by 9 bases and V by 4 bases; bases with no gene match: 5. The CDR3 totals 14 residues. This CDR3 reads CASSGSGRAREQFF. CDR3 coding DNA: TGTGCCAGCAGTGGTAGCGGGAGGGCCCGTGAGCAGTTCTTC.

This chain uses TRBV11-2 with TRBJ1-5; D is uncertain. This CDR3 comprises 13 residues. Per germline, CDR1 SGHAT and CDR2 FQNNGV. Trimming took off 5 bases at V and 2 bases at J, with 7 bases between the two ends. The CDR3 region has the DNA TGTGCCAGCAGCCCCGGTGGCAATCAGCCCCAGCATTTT. Protein product: CASSPGGNQPQHF.

This clone was detected a few times. The chain uses TRBV6-4 and TRBJ1-1, with D unresolved. This CDR3 contains 13 residues. V lost 3 bases and J 7 bases, leaving 12 bases between the germline ends. CDR1 is MRHNA, CDR2 SNTAGT, per germline. CDR3 amino acids: CASSDPLRGEAFF. CDR3 nucleotide sequence: TGTGCCAGCAGTGATCCCCTACGAGGTGAAGCTTTCTTT.

This rearrangement joins TRBV13 to TRBJ1-1; 8 bases line up with TRBD1. V lost 6 bases, J lost 4 bases, and 7 bases stayed unmatched. Germline values: CDR1 PRHDT, CDR2 FYEKMQ (reference sequence). This CDR3 has 14 amino acids. CDR3 nucleotide sequence: TGTGCCAGCAGACCCACAGGGGGGGTCACTGAAGCTTTCTTT. Translation: CASRPTGGVTEAFF.

The CDR3 DNA reads TGTGCCAGCAGCATAGGGACAGGGACCGGCGAGCAGTACTTC. It yields the protein CASSIGTGTGEQYF. V gene TRBV7-9 combines with J gene TRBJ2-7; 9 bases match TRBD1. CDR3 length equals 14 residues. Unmatched junction bases numbered 8, after V lost 5 bases and J lost 6 bases. Per germline, CDR1 SEHNR and CDR2 FQNEAQ (reference sequence).